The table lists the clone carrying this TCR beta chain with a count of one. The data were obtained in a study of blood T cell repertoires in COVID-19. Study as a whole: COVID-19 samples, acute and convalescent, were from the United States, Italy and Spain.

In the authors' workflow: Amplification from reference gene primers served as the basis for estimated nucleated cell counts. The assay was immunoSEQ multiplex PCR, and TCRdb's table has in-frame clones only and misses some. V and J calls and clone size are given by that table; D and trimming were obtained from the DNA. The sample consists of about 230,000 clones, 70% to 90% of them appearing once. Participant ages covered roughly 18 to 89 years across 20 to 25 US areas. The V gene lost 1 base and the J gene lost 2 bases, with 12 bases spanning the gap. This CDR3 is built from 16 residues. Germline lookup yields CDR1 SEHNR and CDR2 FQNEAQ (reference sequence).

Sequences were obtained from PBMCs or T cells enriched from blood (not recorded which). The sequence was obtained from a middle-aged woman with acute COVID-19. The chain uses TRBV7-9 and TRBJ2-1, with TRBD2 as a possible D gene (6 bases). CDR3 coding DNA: TGTGCCAGCAGCTTAGAGGGCGGGGTCCCCTACAATGAGCAGTTCTTC. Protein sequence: CASSLEGGVPYNEQFF.